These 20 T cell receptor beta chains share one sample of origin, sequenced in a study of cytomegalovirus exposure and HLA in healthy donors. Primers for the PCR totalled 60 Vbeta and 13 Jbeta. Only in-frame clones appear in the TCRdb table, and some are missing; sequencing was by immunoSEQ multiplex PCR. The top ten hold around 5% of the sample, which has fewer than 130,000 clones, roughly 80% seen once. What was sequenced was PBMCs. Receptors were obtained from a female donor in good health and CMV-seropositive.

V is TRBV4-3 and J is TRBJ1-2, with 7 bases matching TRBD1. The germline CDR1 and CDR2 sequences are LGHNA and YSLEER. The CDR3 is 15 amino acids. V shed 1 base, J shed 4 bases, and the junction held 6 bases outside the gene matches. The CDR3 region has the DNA TGCGCCAGCAGCCAAGTGAGGACAGGAATCTATGGCTACACCTTC. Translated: CASSQVRTGIYGYTF.

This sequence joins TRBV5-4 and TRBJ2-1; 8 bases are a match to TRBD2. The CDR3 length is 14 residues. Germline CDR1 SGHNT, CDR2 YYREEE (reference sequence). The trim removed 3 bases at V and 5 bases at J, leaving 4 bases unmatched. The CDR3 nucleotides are TGTGCCAGCAGCTACAGCGGGAGTCACAATGAGCAGTTCTTC. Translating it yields CASSYSGSHNEQFF.

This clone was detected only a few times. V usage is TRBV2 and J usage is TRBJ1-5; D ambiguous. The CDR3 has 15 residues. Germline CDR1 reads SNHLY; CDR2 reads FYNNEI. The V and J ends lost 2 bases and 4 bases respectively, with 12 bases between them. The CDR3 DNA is TGTGCCAGCAGTGAACCTTGGCCGGAGAATCAGCCCCAGCATTTT. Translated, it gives CASSEPWPENQPQHF.

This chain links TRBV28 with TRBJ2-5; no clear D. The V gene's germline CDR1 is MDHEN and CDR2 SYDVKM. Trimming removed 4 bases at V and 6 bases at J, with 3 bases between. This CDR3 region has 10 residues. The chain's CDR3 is CASSYKTQYF. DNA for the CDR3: TGTGCCAGCAGTTACAAGACCCAGTACTTC.

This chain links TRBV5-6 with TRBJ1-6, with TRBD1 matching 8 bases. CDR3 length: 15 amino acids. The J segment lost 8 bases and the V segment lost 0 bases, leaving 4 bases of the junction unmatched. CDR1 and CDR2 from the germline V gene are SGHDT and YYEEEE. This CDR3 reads CASSLVDRGDSPLHF. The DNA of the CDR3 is TGTGCCAGCAGCTTGGTTGACAGGGGAGATTCACCCCTCCACTTT.

The CDR3 DNA sequence: TGTGCCAGCAGCTTTGAGGGTCATAGCAATCAGCCCCAGCATTTT. Residues: CASSFEGHSNQPQHF. The rearrangement links TRBV7-2 to TRBJ1-5; D not certain. The V and J ends lost 3 bases and 0 bases respectively, with 9 bases between them. The CDR3 extends over 15 amino acids. CDR1 is SGHTA, CDR2 FQGNSA, per germline.

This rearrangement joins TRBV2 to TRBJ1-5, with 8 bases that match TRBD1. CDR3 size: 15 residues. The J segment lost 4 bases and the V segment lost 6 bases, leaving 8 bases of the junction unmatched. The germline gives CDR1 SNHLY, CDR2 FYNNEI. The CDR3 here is CASRQTGERNQPQHF. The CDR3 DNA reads TGTGCCAGCAGACAGACAGGGGAAAGGAATCAGCCCCAGCATTTT. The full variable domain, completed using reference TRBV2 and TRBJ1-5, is EPEVTQTPSHQVTQMGQEVILRCVPISNHLYFYWYRQILGQKVEFLVSFYNNEISEKSEIFDDQFSVERPDGSNFTLKIRSTKLEDSAMYFCASRQTGERNQPQHFGDGTRLSIL.

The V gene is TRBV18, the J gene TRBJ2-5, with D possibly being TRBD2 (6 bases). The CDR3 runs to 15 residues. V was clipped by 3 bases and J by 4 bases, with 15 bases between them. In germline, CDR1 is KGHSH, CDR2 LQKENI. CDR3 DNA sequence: TGTGCCAGCTCACCCTACGGGAGCAGCGGAGAGACCCAGTACTTC. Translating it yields CASSPYGSSGETQYF.

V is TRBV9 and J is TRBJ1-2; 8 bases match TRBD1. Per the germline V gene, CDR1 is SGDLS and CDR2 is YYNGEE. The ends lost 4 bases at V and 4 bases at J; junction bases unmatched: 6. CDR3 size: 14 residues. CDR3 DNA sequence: TGTGCCAGCAGCCCTGGACAGGGTGGCTATGGCTACACCTTC. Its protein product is CASSPGQGGYGYTF.

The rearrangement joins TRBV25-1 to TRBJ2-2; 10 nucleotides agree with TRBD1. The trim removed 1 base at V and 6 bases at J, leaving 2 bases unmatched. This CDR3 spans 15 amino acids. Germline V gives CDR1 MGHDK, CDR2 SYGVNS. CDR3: CASSELGTGAGELFF. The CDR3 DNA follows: TGTGCCAGCAGTGAATTGGGGACAGGGGCCGGGGAGCTGTTTTTT.

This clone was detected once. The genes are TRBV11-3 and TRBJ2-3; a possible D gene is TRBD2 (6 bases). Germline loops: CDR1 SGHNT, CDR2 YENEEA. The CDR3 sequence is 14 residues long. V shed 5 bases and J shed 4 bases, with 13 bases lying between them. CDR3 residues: CASSHRGGADTQYF. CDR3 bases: TGTGCCAGCAGCCATAGGGGCGGGGCAGATACGCAGTATTTT. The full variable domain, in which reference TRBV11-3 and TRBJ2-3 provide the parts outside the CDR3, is EAGVVQSPRYKIIEKKQPVAFWCNPISGHNTLYWYLQNLGQGPELLIRYENEEAVDDSQLPKDRFSAERLKGVDSTLKIQPAELGDSAVYLCASSHRGGADTQYFGPGTRLTVL.

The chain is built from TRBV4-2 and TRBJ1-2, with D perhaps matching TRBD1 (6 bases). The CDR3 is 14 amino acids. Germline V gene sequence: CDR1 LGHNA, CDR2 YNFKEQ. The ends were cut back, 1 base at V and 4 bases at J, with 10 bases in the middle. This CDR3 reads CASSQGTDFYGYTF. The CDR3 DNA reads TGTGCCAGCAGCCAAGGGACAGACTTCTATGGCTACACCTTC.

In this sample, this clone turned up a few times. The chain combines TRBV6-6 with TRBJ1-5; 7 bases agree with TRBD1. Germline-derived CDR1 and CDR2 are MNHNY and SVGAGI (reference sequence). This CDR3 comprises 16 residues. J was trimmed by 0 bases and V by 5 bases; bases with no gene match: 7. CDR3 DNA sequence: TGTGCCAGCAGTCACCGACAGGGCAATAGCAATCAGCCCCAGCATTTT. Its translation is CASSHRQGNSNQPQHF.

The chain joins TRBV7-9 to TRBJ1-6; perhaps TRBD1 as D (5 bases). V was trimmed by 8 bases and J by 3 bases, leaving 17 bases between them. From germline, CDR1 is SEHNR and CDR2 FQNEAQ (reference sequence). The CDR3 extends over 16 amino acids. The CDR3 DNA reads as TGTGCCAGCGGCTCCGGGGAGGGACGCTATAATTCACCCCTCCACTTT. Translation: CASGSGEGRYNSPLHF. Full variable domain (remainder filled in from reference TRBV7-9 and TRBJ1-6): DTGVSQNPRHKITKRGQNVTFRCDPISEHNRLYWYRQTLGQGPEFLTYFQNEAQLEKSRLLSDRFSAERPKGSFSTLEIQRTEQGDSAMYLCASGSGEGRYNSPLHFGNGTRLTVT.

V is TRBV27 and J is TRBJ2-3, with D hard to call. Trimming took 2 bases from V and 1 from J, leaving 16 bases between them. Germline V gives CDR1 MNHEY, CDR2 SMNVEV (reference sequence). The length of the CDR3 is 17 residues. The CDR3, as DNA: TGTGCCAGCAGTTTAAACCCCGACTTACGCGGCACAGATACGCAGTATTTT. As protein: CASSLNPDLRGTDTQYF.

The CDR3 DNA follows: TGTGCCAGCAGCGCAGGGGGGTATGGCTACACCTTC. The encoded protein is CASSAGGYGYTF. The chain employs TRBV9 and TRBJ1-2; TRBD1 aligns across 7 bases. The CDR3 extends over 12 amino acids. V lost 3 bases, J lost 5 bases, and 1 base stayed unmatched. The germline V gene encodes CDR1 SGDLS and CDR2 YYNGEE.

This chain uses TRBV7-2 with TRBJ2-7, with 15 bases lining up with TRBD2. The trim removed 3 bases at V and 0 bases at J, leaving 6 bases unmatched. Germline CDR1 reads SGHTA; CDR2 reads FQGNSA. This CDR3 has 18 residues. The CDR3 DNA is TGTGCCAGCAGCTTCCGGACTAGCGGGGGGGGGAGCTCCTACGAGCAGTACTTC. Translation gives CASSFRTSGGGSSYEQYF.

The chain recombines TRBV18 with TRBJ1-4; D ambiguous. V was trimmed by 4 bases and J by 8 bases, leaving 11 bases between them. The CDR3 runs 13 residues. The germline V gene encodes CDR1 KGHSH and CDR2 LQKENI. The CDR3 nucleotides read TGTGCCAGCTCACTCGGCCAGGAAGAAAAACTGTTTTTT. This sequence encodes CASSLGQEEKLFF.

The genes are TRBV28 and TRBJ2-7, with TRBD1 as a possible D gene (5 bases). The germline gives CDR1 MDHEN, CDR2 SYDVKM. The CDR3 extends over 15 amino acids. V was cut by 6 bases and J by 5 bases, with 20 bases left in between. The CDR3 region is CASSPGQGYQNEQYF. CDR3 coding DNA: TGTGCCAGCAGCCCCGGGCAGGGCTACCAAAACGAGCAGTACTTC.

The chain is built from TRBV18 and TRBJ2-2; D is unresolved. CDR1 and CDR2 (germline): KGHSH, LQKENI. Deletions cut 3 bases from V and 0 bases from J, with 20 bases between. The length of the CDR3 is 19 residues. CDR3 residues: CASSPTLFFRTPNTGELFF. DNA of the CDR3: TGTGCCAGCTCACCGACTCTTTTCTTTCGAACTCCGAACACCGGGGAGCTGTTTTTT.